These 23 T cell receptor beta chains originate from one sample sequenced in a study of control samples from healthy donors and cancer patients. Clones were sequenced by immunoSEQ multiplex PCR, and TCRdb holds only the in-frame ones, with some missing. The data hold tens of thousands of clones, with almost 96% observed a single time. Material: blood. The receptors were sampled from a woman between 25 and 40 years old in good health.

This chain joins TRBV20-1 and TRBJ2-1; maybe TRBD2 (5 bases). This CDR3 contains 12 residues. Germline CDR1 DFQATT, CDR2 SNEGSKA (reference sequence). V was cut by 3 bases and J by 6 bases, with 9 bases left in between. The CDR3 bases are TGCAGTGCTAGTCGGACTGTCAATGAGCAGTTCTTC. This gives the protein CSASRTVNEQFF.

The rearrangement links TRBV3-1 (or the pseudogene TRBV3-2) to TRBJ2-2; D gene uncertain. V was clipped by 2 bases and J by 0 bases, with 13 bases between them. Per germline, CDR1 LGHDT and CDR2 YNNKEL (reference sequence). The CDR3 is 17 amino acids. The CDR3 coding sequence is TGTGCCAGCAGCCAAACGGATCTGATCGCGAACACCGGGGAGCTGTTTTTT. This codes for CASSQTDLIANTGELFF.

This clone was found once. The rearrangement uses TRBV5-4 and TRBJ2-3, with D tentatively TRBD2 (6 bases). The ends were cut back, 0 bases at V and 0 bases at J, with 11 bases in the middle. The CDR3 spans 16 residues. Germline V gives CDR1 SGHNT, CDR2 YYREEE (reference sequence). CDR3: CASSLERARSTDTQYF. CDR3 bases: TGTGCCAGCAGCTTGGAGCGGGCCCGTAGCACAGATACGCAGTATTTT.

As regards this clone: This same CDR3 is encoded by further DNA sequences in the sample. The rearrangement links TRBV7-3 to TRBJ2-1, with TRBD2 matching 9 bases. The CDR3 consists of 17 residues. The ends lost 2 bases at V and 2 bases at J; junction bases unmatched: 7. Looked up from germline, CDR1 is SGHTA and CDR2 is FQGTGA. The DNA of the CDR3 is TGTGCCAGCAGCTTACGGGGCGGGAGGGGGCCCTACAATGAGCAGTTCTTC. Protein sequence: CASSLRGGRGPYNEQFF.

The chain joins TRBV2 to TRBJ2-5, with D possibly being TRBD1 (6 bases). V was trimmed by 5 bases and J by 7 bases, leaving 23 bases between them. The CDR3 length is 16 residues. CDR1 and CDR2 from the germline V gene are SNHLY and FYNNEI. CDR3 DNA: TGTGCCAGCAGTAAGTGGACAGCGAACTTCCCAGGGACCCAGTACTTC. This encodes CASSKWTANFPGTQYF.

The chain uses TRBV10-2 and TRBJ1-3; D possibly corresponds to TRBD1 (5 bases). The CDR3 consists of 15 residues. The V end was cut by 6 bases, the J end by 4 bases, with 16 bases between. The germline V gene has CDR1 WSHSY and CDR2 SAAADI. The CDR3 reads CASRNEGRQGNTIYF. DNA for the CDR3: TGCGCCAGCAGGAACGAGGGGCGGCAAGGAAACACCATATATTTT.

V gene TRBV27 combines with J gene TRBJ2-1; 11 positions match TRBD2. J gave up 7 bases and V 1 base, and 6 bases lay outside the gene matches. The CDR3 totals 16 residues. CDR1 and CDR2 from the germline V gene are MNHEY and SMNVEV (reference sequence). The DNA of the CDR3 is TGTGCCAGCAGTTTATGGGGGACTAGCGGTTCAAATGAGCAGTTCTTC. Encoded protein: CASSLWGTSGSNEQFF.

The chain recombines TRBV28 with TRBJ1-5; no definite D call. The CDR3 loop spans 17 amino acids. Germline loops: CDR1 MDHEN, CDR2 SYDVKM. Trimming shortened V by 6 bases and J by 5 bases, and 23 bases separated the two germline ends. CDR3 DNA sequence: TGTGCCAGCAGCCCAGTTTTGGCAGGCTCTGTCCATCAGCCCCAGCATTTT. As protein: CASSPVLAGSVHQPQHF. The whole variable domain, remainder taken from reference TRBV28 and TRBJ1-5, is DVKVTQSSRYLVKRTGEKVFLECVQDMDHENMFWYRQDPGLGLRLIYFSYDVKMKEKGDIPEGYSVSREKKERFSLILESASTNQTSMYLCASSPVLAGSVHQPQHFGDGTRLSIL.

In DNA, the CDR3 is TGTGCCAGTAGTAAACCCGCGGGGTTGTGGAACACTGAAGCTTTCTTT. Translated, it gives CASSKPAGLWNTEAFF. J is TRBJ1-1 and V is TRBV19, with D uncertain. This CDR3 has 16 residues. Germline V lookup: CDR1 LNHDA, CDR2 SQIVND (reference sequence). V lost 4 bases, J lost 1 base, and 16 bases lay in between.

The chain carries TRBV30 and TRBJ1-1; a possible D gene is TRBD1 (5 bases). This CDR3 is 13 amino acids long. Germline V lookup: CDR1 GTSNPN, CDR2 SVGIG (reference sequence). Trimming shortened V by 2 bases and J by 5 bases, and 12 bases separated the two germline ends. CDR3 protein: CAWSSGLGTEAFF. The CDR3 coding sequence is TGTGCCTGGAGTTCGGGACTGGGAACTGAAGCTTTCTTT.

This chain uses TRBV5-5 with TRBJ2-7, with D perhaps assigned TRBD1 or TRBD2 (5 bases each). This CDR3 spans 13 amino acids. V was cut by 7 bases and J by 6 bases, with 17 bases left in between. Germline lookup yields CDR1 SGHKS and CDR2 YYEKEE (reference sequence). In DNA form, the CDR3 reads TGTGCCAGCTTGGGGACCAAAGCTCGCGAGCAGTACTTC. Residues: CASLGTKAREQYF.

The chain has TRBV19 and TRBJ1-2; D gene uncertain. This CDR3 is 13 amino acids long. Between the trimmed V and J ends, which lost 0 bases and 2 bases, there was a span of 4 bases. Germline V gene sequence: CDR1 LNHDA, CDR2 SQIVND (reference sequence). As DNA, the CDR3 is TGTGCCAGTAGTATAGACATGAACTATGGCTACACCTTC. As protein: CASSIDMNYGYTF. The full variable domain, its missing parts supplied by reference TRBV19 and TRBJ1-2, is DGGITQSPKYLFRKEGQNVTLSCEQNLNHDAMYWYRQDPGQGLRLIYYSQIVNDFQKGDIAEGYSVSREKKESFPLTVTSAQKNPTAFYLCASSIDMNYGYTFGSGTRLTVV.

The rearrangement links TRBV19 to TRBJ2-7; no definite D call. This CDR3 has 11 residues. Between the trimmed V and J ends, which lost 4 bases and 5 bases, there was a span of 6 bases. Germline V gene sequence: CDR1 LNHDA, CDR2 SQIVND (reference sequence). As DNA, the CDR3 is TGTGCCAGTAGTAATCAGGACGAGCAGTACTTC. This encodes CASSNQDEQYF.

The gene calls are TRBV4-1 and TRBJ1-6, with D tentatively TRBD1 (6 bases). V lost 6 bases, J lost 7 bases, and 13 bases lay in between. CDR1 and CDR2 (germline): MGHRA, YSYEKL. The CDR3 contains 14 residues. CDR3 nucleotide sequence: TGCGCCAGCAGGCCCCGGGGGGGCAATTCACCCCTCCACTTT. This codes for CASRPRGGNSPLHF.

The rearrangement links TRBV3-1 (or the pseudogene TRBV3-2) to TRBJ2-7; D possibly corresponds to TRBD2 (5 bases). Trimming removed 2 bases from V and 7 bases from J, with 18 bases in between. This CDR3 has 15 residues. Germline values: CDR1 LGHDT, CDR2 YNNKEL (reference sequence). Written as DNA, the CDR3 is TGTGCCAGCAGCCAATTGGCGGACTCATGGGTGGAGCAGTACTTC. Encoded protein: CASSQLADSWVEQYF.

This clone appeared a single time. The V gene is TRBV2, the J gene TRBJ2-1, with TRBD2 matching 9 bases. Germline CDR1 and CDR2: SNHLY and FYNNEI. The trim removed 3 bases at V and 2 bases at J, leaving 5 bases unmatched. There are 16 residues in the CDR3. The CDR3 region is CASSDRLAVTYNEQFF. The CDR3 bases are TGTGCCAGCAGTGATAGACTAGCGGTAACCTACAATGAGCAGTTCTTC.

The V gene is TRBV19, the J gene TRBJ1-1; unclear D gene. Deletions cut 2 bases from V and 0 bases from J, with 13 bases between. This CDR3 comprises 16 residues. The germline gives CDR1 LNHDA, CDR2 SQIVND (reference sequence). The CDR3 nucleotides are TGTGCCAGTAGTATAAAATTGGGCAGCATGAACACTGAAGCTTTCTTT. It encodes CASSIKLGSMNTEAFF.

CDR3 in DNA: TGTGCCAGCAGCTTAGATGTTTCCTACGAGCAGTACTTC. Protein product: CASSLDVSYEQYF. V gene TRBV11-2 combines with J gene TRBJ2-7; D is uncertain. Trimming took off 0 bases at V and 1 base at J, with 4 bases between the two ends. The CDR3 has 13 amino acids. CDR1 is SGHAT, CDR2 FQNNGV, per germline.

This chain joins TRBV3-1 (or the pseudogene TRBV3-2) and TRBJ2-1, with 8 bases fitting TRBD2. CDR1 LGHDT and CDR2 YNNKEL come from the germline V gene (reference sequence). The CDR3 consists of 17 residues. V lost 2 bases to trimming and J lost 0 bases; unmatched junction nucleotides: 6. The CDR3 sequence: CASSQRRGVSSYNEQFF. In DNA, the CDR3 is TGTGCCAGCAGCCAAAGGCGGGGGGTGAGCTCCTACAATGAGCAGTTCTTC.

This chain uses TRBV28 with TRBJ1-5; 9 bases are a match to TRBD1. CDR3 size: 14 residues. CDR1 and CDR2 from the germline V gene are MDHEN and SYDVKM. The trim removed 5 bases at V and 7 bases at J, leaving 6 bases unmatched. CDR3 region: CASSPQGAGQPQHF. The CDR3 region has the DNA TGTGCCAGCAGTCCACAGGGGGCGGGGCAGCCCCAGCATTTT.

The rearrangement links TRBV6-5 to TRBJ2-3, with 7 bases matching TRBD1. The CDR3 covers 14 residues. V lost 9 bases, J lost 0 bases, and 6 bases stayed unmatched. Germline V CDR1 and CDR2: MNHEY, SVGAGI. CDR3 loop: CASRTGLSTDTQYF. The CDR3 region has the DNA TGTGCCAGTAGGACAGGCCTTAGCACAGATACGCAGTATTTT.

This chain joins TRBV28 and TRBJ1-2; D is uncertain. Trimming stripped 3 bases from V and 0 bases from J, with 5 bases between. CDR1 and CDR2 from the germline V gene are MDHEN and SYDVKM. This CDR3 has 13 residues. DNA for the CDR3: TGTGCCAGCAGTTTTTCCGCTAACTATGGCTACACCTTC. This sequence encodes CASSFSANYGYTF.

The chain has TRBV29-1 and TRBJ1-1, with D possibly matching TRBD1 (5 bases). Trimming took 4 bases from V and 8 from J, leaving 8 bases between them. CDR1 SQVTM and CDR2 ANQGSEA come from the germline V gene. The CDR3 totals 10 residues. The CDR3 DNA reads as TGCAGCGTTGCTTGGACAGAAGCTTTCTTT. It translates to CSVAWTEAFF.